Ten or more counts support the clone carrying this TCR beta chain. What it recognizes is unknown. These data are taken from a study of CD8 T cells in ankylosing spondylitis. The study's findings and limits: Before this, some motif variants had been reported in reactive arthritis synovial fluid and blood. From matched ankylosing spondylitis synovial fluid, disease-linked clones were reportedly recovered at significantly enriched levels. Disease-associated clones were CD8+ and fairly uncommon in peripheral blood.

TCRdb analysed the 5' RACE reads with MiXCR anew, one entry per CDR3 protein. The data show about 340,000 distinct CDR3 sequences, roughly 14% seen once. Material for sequencing was blood, either unsorted or a sorted T cell fraction (not recorded which). The origin of this receptor is a male donor with ankylosing spondylitis or in good health (not recorded which).

CDR3 region: CASSPGWLDTEAFF. CDR3 DNA sequence: TGTGCCAGCAGCCCCGGATGGCTGGACACTGAAGCTTTCTTT. This sequence joins TRBV12-3 or TRBV12-4 and TRBJ1-1, with D unresolved. The V gene lost 6 bases and the J gene lost 3 bases, with 14 bases spanning the gap. The length of the CDR3 is 14 residues.